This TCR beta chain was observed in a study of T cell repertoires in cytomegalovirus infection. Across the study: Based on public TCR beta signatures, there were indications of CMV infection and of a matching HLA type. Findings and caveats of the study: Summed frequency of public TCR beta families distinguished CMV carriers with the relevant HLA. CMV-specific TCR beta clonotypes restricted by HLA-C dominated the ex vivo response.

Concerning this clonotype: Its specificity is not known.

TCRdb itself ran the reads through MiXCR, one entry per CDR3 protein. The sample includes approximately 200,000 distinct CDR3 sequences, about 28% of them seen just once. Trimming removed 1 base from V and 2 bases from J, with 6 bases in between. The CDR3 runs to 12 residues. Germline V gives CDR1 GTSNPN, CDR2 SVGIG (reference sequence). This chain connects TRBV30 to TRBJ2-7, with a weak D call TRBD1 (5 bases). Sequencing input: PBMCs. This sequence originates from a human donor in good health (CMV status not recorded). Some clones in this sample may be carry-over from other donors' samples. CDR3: CAWSGQTYEQYF. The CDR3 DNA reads TGTGCCTGGAGTGGACAGACCTACGAGCAGTACTTC.